The T cell receptor (beta chain) described here comes from a study of blood T cell repertoires in COVID-19. About the research overall: Samples of COVID-19 (acute and convalescent) were obtained from the United States, Italy and Spain. PBMCs, B-cell-depleted T cells, or T cells were the source of the cDNA or gDNA that made up the material.

The CDR3 is 16 amino acids. Clones were sequenced by immunoSEQ multiplex PCR, and TCRdb holds only the in-frame ones, with some missing. Among approximately 290,000 clones listed, approximately 85% were seen once. Specimen: PBMCs or T cells enriched from blood (not recorded which). The V call is TRBV21-1, the J call TRBJ2-3; the D call in the table, TRBD2, was not verified against the DNA. TRBV21-1 is a pseudogene. This receptor was taken from a woman aged 25 to 39 who had recovered from COVID-19. This chain's CDR3 is CASMLAGGPRTDTQYF. CDR3 coding DNA: TGTGCCAGCATGCTAGCGGGAGGGCCCCGCACAGATACGCAGTATTTT.